A single sample gave rise to the 32 T cell receptor beta chains below, sequenced in a study of T cell responses to AZD1222 COVID-19 vaccine. TCRdb's table, derived via immunoSEQ multiplex PCR, lists solely in-frame clones and lacks some. The table records about 60,000 clones, around 80% of them present only once. Sequenced here: peripheral blood, sampled on day 0 of AZD1222 vaccination. These TCRs come from an adult in good health.

The chain links TRBV19 to TRBJ1-5; possible D gene TRBD1, 6 bases. Trimming pared 5 bases from V and 1 base from J, leaving 15 bases between. This CDR3 spans 16 amino acids. CDR1 LNHDA and CDR2 SQIVND come from the germline V gene (reference sequence). CDR3 amino acids: CASSAQGSLSNQPQHF. CDR3 DNA sequence: TGTGCCAGTAGTGCTCAGGGGAGTTTGAGCAATCAGCCCCAGCATTTT.

A single count supports this clone. J is TRBJ2-2 and V is TRBV6-2 or TRBV6-3, with D unresolved. The CDR3 runs 17 residues. Trimming took 4 bases from V and 6 from J, leaving 21 bases between them. CDR1 MNHEY and CDR2 SVGEGT come from the germline V gene. The CDR3 region is CASSSDDPLAKAGELFF. The CDR3 DNA sequence: TGTGCCAGCAGTTCCGACGACCCTTTGGCGAAGGCCGGGGAGCTGTTTTTT.

There are a few counts of this clone. V is TRBV27 and J is TRBJ2-1; TRBD1 agrees at 7 bases. This CDR3 has 13 amino acids. CDR1 is MNHEY, CDR2 SMNVEV, per germline (reference sequence). After removal of 6 bases from V and 14 bases from J, the junction contained 13 bases not matched to a gene. The CDR3 DNA reads TGTGCCAGCAGGAAAAACCCGACAGGGCCTGAGTTCTTC. This translates into CASRKNPTGPEFF.

This chain joins TRBV27 and TRBJ1-2, with a tentative D call TRBD1 (5 bases). Trimming left V 7 bases short and J 3 bases short, with 18 bases between. The CDR3 extends over 15 amino acids. Germline CDR1 and CDR2: MNHEY and SMNVEV (reference sequence). The CDR3 DNA sequence: TGTGCCAGCAAGATCGGACACAGTAGGGACTATGGCTACACCTTC. Its protein product is CASKIGHSRDYGYTF.

The table lists this clone with a count of one. The chain is built from TRBV11-3 and TRBJ2-1, with unresolved D. The CDR3 runs 12 residues. V lost 5 bases, J lost 10 bases, and 12 bases lay in between. CDR1 SGHNT and CDR2 YENEEA come from the germline V gene. The CDR3 DNA reads TGTGCCAGCAGCCCAGACCTCGGGGAGCAGTTCTTC. Protein product: CASSPDLGEQFF.

The chain couples TRBV7-2 to TRBJ2-1; perhaps D is TRBD1 or TRBD2 (5 bases each). The CDR3 contains 14 residues. V was clipped by 6 bases and J by 8 bases, with 17 bases between them. Germline V gene sequence: CDR1 SGHTA, CDR2 FQGNSA. CDR3 sequence: CASRLSSLGDEQFF. The CDR3 bases are TGTGCCAGCAGGTTATCGTCCCTGGGGGATGAGCAGTTCTTC.

The J gene is TRBJ2-1, the V gene TRBV10-2; D assignment may be TRBD1 or TRBD2 (5 bases each). Germline V CDR1 and CDR2: WSHSY, SAAADI. The CDR3 runs to 15 residues. Trimming pared 4 bases from V and 5 bases from J, leaving 15 bases between. CDR3 in DNA: TGCGCCAGCAGTGGTAGACTAAAAGGGGACAATGAGCAGTTCTTC. Its translation is CASSGRLKGDNEQFF.

V gene TRBV19 combines with J gene TRBJ1-2; tentatively, D is TRBD1 (6 bases). Germline CDR1 is LNHDA and CDR2 is SQIVND (reference sequence). The CDR3 is 13 amino acids. Trimming took off 3 bases at V and 6 bases at J, with 11 bases between the two ends. The chain's CDR3 is CASSIWQGNGYTF. For the CDR3, the DNA is TGTGCCAGTAGTATTTGGCAGGGGAATGGCTACACCTTC. Full variable domain (rest looked up from reference TRBV19 and TRBJ1-2): DGGITQSPKYLFRKEGQNVTLSCEQNLNHDAMYWYRQDPGQGLRLIYYSQIVNDFQKGDIAEGYSVSREKKESFPLTVTSAQKNPTAFYLCASSIWQGNGYTFGSGTRLTVV.

This chain uses TRBV28 with TRBJ1-3; no firm D call. This CDR3 has 14 residues. Trimming left V 3 bases short and J 1 base short, with 7 bases between. The germline V gene encodes CDR1 MDHEN and CDR2 SYDVKM. The CDR3 DNA sequence: TGTGCCAGCAGTTTGCCCGAGTCTGGAAACACCATATATTTT. Protein sequence: CASSLPESGNTIYF.

This clone was detected once. The genes are TRBV9 and TRBJ2-3, with 13 bases matching TRBD2. The CDR3 contains 16 residues. Germline V gives CDR1 SGDLS, CDR2 YYNGEE. The ends lost 4 bases at V and 4 bases at J; junction bases unmatched: 6. The CDR3 coding sequence is TGTGCCAGCAGCCTTGGACTAGCGGGAGCCCCAGATACGCAGTATTTT. Translating gives CASSLGLAGAPDTQYF.

This sequence joins TRBV14 and TRBJ1-2, with a tentative D call TRBD1 (6 bases). Between the trimmed V and J ends, which lost 0 bases and 3 bases, there was a span of 11 bases. This CDR3 has 15 residues. Germline V CDR1 and CDR2: SGHDN, FVKESK. CDR3 coding DNA: TGTGCCAGCAGCCAAGATCGGAGGGGGTACTATGGCTACACCTTC. Translation gives CASSQDRRGYYGYTF.

This chain connects TRBV19 to TRBJ1-3; 7 bases are shared with TRBD1. Germline loops: CDR1 LNHDA, CDR2 SQIVND (reference sequence). The V segment lost 8 bases and the J segment 0 bases; nucleotides outside the gene matches: 4. The CDR3 totals 14 residues. The CDR3 loop is CASLRDSSGNTIYF. In DNA form, the CDR3 reads TGTGCCAGTCTCAGGGACAGCTCTGGAAACACCATATATTTT.

This chain connects TRBV3-1 (or the pseudogene TRBV3-2) to TRBJ2-5; 9 bases fit TRBD2. CDR1 LGHDT and CDR2 YNNKEL come from the germline V gene (reference sequence). V was pared by 2 bases and J by 4 bases, with 8 bases of the junction left unmatched. This CDR3 has 16 amino acids. The CDR3 loop is CASSQSPSGMGETQYF. The DNA of the CDR3 is TGTGCCAGCAGCCAATCCCCTAGCGGGATGGGAGAGACCCAGTACTTC.

To note about this clone: This CDR3 is also generated by other DNA sequences in the sample. The chain links TRBV5-6 to TRBJ2-3; the D is unclear. This CDR3 comprises 14 residues. Trimming cost V 4 bases and J 6 bases, with 15 bases left between them. Germline CDR1 is SGHDT and CDR2 is YYEEEE. CDR3 protein: CASSPTRVTDTQYF. Written as DNA, the CDR3 is TGTGCCAGCAGCCCCACCAGAGTCACTGATACGCAGTATTTT.

The chain joins TRBV19 to TRBJ2-7; D possibly corresponds to TRBD1 (7 bases). This CDR3 is 19 amino acids long. With 5 bases removed from V and 4 bases from J, the gap between germline ends came to 30 bases. CDR1 is LNHDA, CDR2 SQIVND, per germline (reference sequence). CDR3 coding DNA: TGTGCCAGTAGTCCCTTAGGAAGCCGACAGGGAGGATTTGGGTACGAGCAGTACTTC. Encoded protein: CASSPLGSRQGGFGYEQYF.

In its sample, this clone was seen a few times. The rearrangement joins TRBV21-1 to TRBJ2-7; TRBD2 was called by the table and not checked on the DNA. TRBV21-1 is annotated as a pseudogene. The CDR3 is 15 residues long. This CDR3 reads CASSSTREKAYEQYF. The CDR3, as DNA: TGTGCCAGCAGCTCCACGCGGGAGAAGGCATACGAGCAGTACTTC.

In its sample, this clone was seen once. The rearrangement joins TRBV15 to TRBJ1-4, with a tentative D call TRBD1 (6 bases). Between the trimmed V and J ends, which lost 0 bases and 7 bases, there was a span of 9 bases. Germline values: CDR1 LNHNV, CDR2 YYDKDF (reference sequence). This CDR3 region has 14 residues. The CDR3 DNA reads TGTGCCACCAGCAGAGACAGGGGACGTGAAAAACTGTTTTTT. Its translation is CATSRDRGREKLFF. Full variable domain (remainder filled in from reference TRBV15 and TRBJ1-4): DAMVIQNPRYQVTQFGKPVTLSCSQTLNHNVMYWYQQKSSQAPKLLFHYYDKDFNNEADTPDNFQSRRPNTSFCFLDIRSPGLGDTAMYLCATSRDRGREKLFFGSGTQLSVL.

This rearrangement joins TRBV6-5 to TRBJ1-5; no clear D gene. V gave up 2 bases and J gave up 0 bases, with 11 bases separating them. The CDR3 is 16 residues long. Germline values: CDR1 MNHEY, CDR2 SVGAGI. The CDR3 DNA sequence: TGTGCCAGCAGTTACGGCAGTCCCTATAGCAATCAGCCCCAGCATTTT. Protein sequence: CASSYGSPYSNQPQHF.

This clone was observed a single time. The rearrangement uses TRBV18 and TRBJ2-2; 7 bases match TRBD1. The germline V gene encodes CDR1 KGHSH and CDR2 LQKENI. CDR3 length: 15 residues. Trimming took 2 bases from V and 6 from J; bases not matched to a gene: 6. CDR3 coding DNA: TGTGCCAGCTCACCAGAGACAGGGCATGCCGGGGAGCTGTTTTTT. The encoded protein is CASSPETGHAGELFF.

This clone has only a few counts. V is TRBV28 and J is TRBJ1-2; TRBD1 matches at 9 bases. Trimming took 5 bases from V and 4 from J; bases not matched to a gene: 11. Germline V gene lookup returns CDR1 MDHEN and CDR2 SYDVKM. The CDR3 contains 16 residues. CDR3 sequence: CASSMTGTGSLYGYTF. Written as DNA, the CDR3 is TGTGCCAGCAGTATGACCGGGACAGGGTCCCTCTATGGCTACACCTTC.

The chain combines TRBV5-1 with TRBJ2-2; D unclear. Per the germline V gene, CDR1 is SGHRS and CDR2 is YFSETQ. V shed 4 bases and J shed 3 bases, with 10 bases lying between them. The CDR3 runs 14 residues. The CDR3: CASSQDTYTGELFF. The CDR3 coding sequence is TGCGCCAGCAGCCAAGACACATACACCGGGGAGCTGTTTTTT. The complete variable domain, with remaining parts taken from reference TRBV5-1 and TRBJ2-2, reads KAGVTQTPRYLIKTRGQQVTLSCSPISGHRSVSWYQQTPGQGLQFLFEYFSETQRNKGNFPGRFSGRQFSNSRSEMNVSTLELGDSALYLCASSQDTYTGELFFGEGSRLTVL.

The genes are TRBV12-5 and TRBJ1-1; 9 bases line up with TRBD1. The CDR3 sequence is 17 residues long. Trimming removed 1 base from V and 1 base from J; junction bases left unmatched: 7. The germline CDR1 and CDR2 sequences are LGHNT and FRNRAP. In DNA, the CDR3 is TGTGCTAGTGGTTTGGCCCGATGGACAGGGGAGAACACTGAAGCTTTCTTT. Residues: CASGLARWTGENTEAFF.

The count of this clone is one. The genes are TRBV27 and TRBJ1-5; possibly TRBD1 for D (5 bases). Trimming cost V 4 bases and J 0 bases, with 10 bases left between them. The CDR3 covers 15 residues. The germline V gene has CDR1 MNHEY and CDR2 SMNVEV (reference sequence). The CDR3 coding sequence is TGTGCCAGCAGTTCCGGGGGTTTTAGCAATCAGCCCCAGCATTTT. Residues: CASSSGGFSNQPQHF.

V usage is TRBV7-2 and J usage is TRBJ2-7, with TRBD2 as a possible D gene (5 bases). The CDR3 has 12 residues. Between the trimmed V and J ends, which lost 8 bases and 3 bases, there was a span of 11 bases. Looked up from germline, CDR1 is SGHTA and CDR2 is FQGNSA. The CDR3 here is CASGGSIYEQYF. The CDR3 DNA follows: TGTGCCAGCGGCGGGTCCATCTACGAGCAGTACTTC.

This clone has just one count. The chain carries TRBV10-3 and TRBJ1-1; the match to TRBD1 covers 7 bases. Germline CDR1 and CDR2: ENHRY and SYGVKD. The CDR3 has 15 amino acids. The junction had 7 bases not matched to a gene; V was cut back by 2 bases and J by 4 bases. CDR3 coding DNA: TGTGCCATCAGTGAGCCGGGACAGACTGGCACTGAAGCTTTCTTT. This translates into CAISEPGQTGTEAFF.

This rearrangement joins TRBV19 to TRBJ1-1; D uncertain. The germline CDR1 and CDR2 sequences are LNHDA and SQIVND (reference sequence). The V end lost 5 bases, the J end lost 1 base, and 11 bases lay between the germline ends. This CDR3 comprises 14 residues. CDR3 nucleotides: TGTGCCAGTAGTGCAATGGGGTGGAACACTGAAGCTTTCTTT. It translates to CASSAMGWNTEAFF.

This clone was observed a single time. The gene calls are TRBV7-2 and TRBJ2-1; 10 bases align to TRBD2. V was pared by 5 bases and J by 1 base, with 2 bases of the junction left unmatched. The CDR3 runs to 15 residues. CDR1 is SGHTA and CDR2 is FQGNSA in the germline V gene. The CDR3, as DNA: TGTGCCAGCAGCCCTAGCGGGAGTTCCTACAATGAGCAGTTCTTC. Its protein is CASSPSGSSYNEQFF.

V and J are TRBV12-3 or TRBV12-4 and TRBJ2-1; tentatively, D is TRBD2 (5 bases). Trimming shortened V by 0 bases and J by 13 bases, and 13 bases separated the two germline ends. The CDR3 has 13 residues. The CDR3 DNA is TGTGCCAGCAGTTTAGCCCGGGAAAGGTTTCAGTTCTTC. Protein product: CASSLARERFQFF.

The chain employs TRBV18 and TRBJ2-3; D is possibly TRBD2 (5 bases). With 0 bases removed from V and 5 bases from J, the gap between germline ends came to 12 bases. The germline V gene has CDR1 KGHSH and CDR2 LQKENI. CDR3 size: 15 residues. The CDR3 bases are TGTGCCAGCTCACCACCACTAGAAAGGCGAGATACGCAGTATTTT. The encoded protein is CASSPPLERRDTQYF.

V and J are TRBV4-3 and TRBJ1-3; no reliable D call. This CDR3 is 15 amino acids long. V lost 2 bases to trimming and J lost 7 bases, with 15 bases between them. Germline-derived CDR1 and CDR2 are LGHNA and YSLEER. The CDR3 DNA reads as TGCGCCAGCAGCCAATTTCAAGGGTTCGGGAACACCATATATTTT. Its translation is CASSQFQGFGNTIYF.

This clone has only one observation. This CDR3 reads CASSASAAGVRGGELFF. DNA for the CDR3: TGTGCCAGCAGCGCCTCCGCAGCGGGAGTTAGGGGCGGGGAGCTGTTTTTT. The chain couples TRBV7-3 to TRBJ2-2, with 8 bases aligning to TRBD2. The CDR3 runs 17 residues. The germline V gene has CDR1 SGHTA and CDR2 FQGTGA. After removal of 5 bases from V and 7 bases from J, the junction contained 15 bases not matched to a gene.

V usage is TRBV30 and J usage is TRBJ2-3, with D tentatively TRBD1 (6 bases). Germline CDR1 GTSNPN, CDR2 SVGIG (reference sequence). The V gene lost 0 bases and the J gene lost 7 bases, with 8 bases spanning the gap. The CDR3 totals 12 residues. CDR3 nucleotide sequence: TGTGCCTGGAGTGTAGGGGGTAATACGCAGTATTTT. Translated, it gives CAWSVGGNTQYF.